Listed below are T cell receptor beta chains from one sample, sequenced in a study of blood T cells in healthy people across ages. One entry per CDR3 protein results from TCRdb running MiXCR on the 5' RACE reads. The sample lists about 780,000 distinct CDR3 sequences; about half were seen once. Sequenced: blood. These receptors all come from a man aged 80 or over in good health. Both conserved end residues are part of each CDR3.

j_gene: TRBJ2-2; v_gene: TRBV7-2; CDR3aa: CASSPQGYTGELFF
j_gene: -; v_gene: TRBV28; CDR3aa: CASRYFVGDTASYEQYF
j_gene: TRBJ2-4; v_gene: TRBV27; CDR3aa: CAVSGTSNIQYF
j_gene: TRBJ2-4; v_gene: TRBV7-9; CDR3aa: CAIRTDGGNIQYF
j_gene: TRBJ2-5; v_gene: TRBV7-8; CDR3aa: CASSLLIAGESSRETQYF
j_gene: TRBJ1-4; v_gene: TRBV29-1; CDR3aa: CSGRGDTPGKLFF
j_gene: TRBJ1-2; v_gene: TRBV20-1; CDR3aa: CSTRPGQDTYGYTF
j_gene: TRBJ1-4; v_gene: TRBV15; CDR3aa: CATSKRGSLLEKLFF
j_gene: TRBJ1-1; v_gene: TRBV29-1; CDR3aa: CSASTVTLNTEAFF
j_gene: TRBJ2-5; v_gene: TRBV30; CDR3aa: CAWSVGGAETQYF
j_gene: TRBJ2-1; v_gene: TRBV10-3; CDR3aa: CAIGSGGANYNEQFF
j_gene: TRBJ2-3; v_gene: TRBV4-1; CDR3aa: CASSQEVIVTSLDTQYF
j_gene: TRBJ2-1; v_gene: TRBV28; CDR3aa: CASSLYAGAGDEQFF
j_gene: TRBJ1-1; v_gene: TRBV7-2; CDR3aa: CASSLLRGTTEAFF
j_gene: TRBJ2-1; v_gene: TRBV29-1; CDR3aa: CSVEGSYNEQFF
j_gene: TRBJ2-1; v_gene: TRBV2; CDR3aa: CASSEARLVNEQFF
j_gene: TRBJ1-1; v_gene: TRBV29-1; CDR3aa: CSVSKGSNTEAFF
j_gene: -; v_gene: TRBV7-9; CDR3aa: CASSVEGGTEQYF
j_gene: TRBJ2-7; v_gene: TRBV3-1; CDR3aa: CASSQDGWGSYEQYF
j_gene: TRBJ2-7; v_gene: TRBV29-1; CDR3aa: CSVDGPGPHEQYF
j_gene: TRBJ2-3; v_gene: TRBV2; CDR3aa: CASSEQTIRSTDTQYF
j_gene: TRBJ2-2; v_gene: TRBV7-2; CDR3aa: CASSRGGRANTGELFF
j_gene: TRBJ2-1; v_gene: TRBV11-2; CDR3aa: CASERGTSGRNNEQFF
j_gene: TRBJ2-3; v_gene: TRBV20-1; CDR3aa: CSATGGAGTDTQYF
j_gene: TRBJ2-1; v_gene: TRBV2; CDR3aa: CASSDDGTGYNEQFF
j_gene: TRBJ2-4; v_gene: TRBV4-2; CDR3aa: CASSQDGTGRIQYF
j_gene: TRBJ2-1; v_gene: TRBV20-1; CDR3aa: CSALAGGRDYNEQFF
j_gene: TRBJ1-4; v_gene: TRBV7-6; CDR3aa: CASSQGQGGLNEKLFF
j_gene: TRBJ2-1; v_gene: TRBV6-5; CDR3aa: CASTKPGLAGNEQFF
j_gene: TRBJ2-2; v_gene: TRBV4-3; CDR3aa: CASSQVGGFTGELFF
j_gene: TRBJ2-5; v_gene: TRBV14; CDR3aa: CASSQVQGKTQYF
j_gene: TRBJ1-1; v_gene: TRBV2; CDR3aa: CASSIQGGNTEAFF